This T cell receptor (beta chain) was recovered during a study of shared clonotypes between healthy human individuals. Study information: Three men and a couple of women, aged 18 to 49, were donors.

This table comes from immunoSEQ multiplex PCR, and its TCRdb copy is limited to in-frame clones, with some not included. The sample lists 500,000 or so clones, more than 95% occurring once. A word on this clone: Its matching antigen is unknown.

Overall study results and limits: Clonotypes which were not shared had lower generation probabilities than clonotypes that all four donors shared. Investigators expected sequencing depth to affect clonotype sharing among donors. Larger estimated richness was generally seen in naive subsets than in memory subsets.

This clonotype originated in a woman in her thirties in good health. Sequencing was done on a sample of naive CD4+ T cells sorted from blood. The subset here: CD45RA+ positively selected.

The CDR3 region has the DNA TGCGCCAGCAGCCCGGACTCAACGAACACTGAAGCTTTCTTT. This codes for CASSPDSTNTEAFF. V and J are TRBV5-1 and TRBJ1-1, with unresolved D. CDR1 and CDR2 (germline): SGHRS, YFSETQ. V dropped 4 bases and J dropped 1 base, with 11 bases sitting between them. The CDR3 is 14 residues long.